Here is one TCR beta chain with its context. Its antigen is undetermined. This specimen comes from a study of breast tumors, draining lymph nodes, adjacent tissues. TCRdb reprocessed the multiplex PCR reads via MiXCR and lists one record per CDR3 protein. The table has 50,000 to 75,000 distinct CDR3 sequences, approximately 54% seen once. There are 15 residues in the CDR3. Germline V gives CDR1 SQVTM, CDR2 ANQGSEA. The V end lost 0 bases, the J end lost 4 bases, and 16 bases lay between the germline ends. Study-wide results and limits: Compared with lymph nodes, tumors were less diverse; compared with nontumor tissue, more.

Sequenced material: breast tumor tissue. The chain uses TRBV29-1 and TRBJ2-7, with D perhaps matching TRBD2 (6 bases). The origin of this receptor is a female donor with breast cancer. Some clones in this sample may be carry-over from other donors' samples. Here the CDR3 DNA reads TGCAGCGTTGAAGATCTAGCTGGGGGAGGTTACGAGCAGTACTTC. Its protein product is CSVEDLAGGGYEQYF.